This T cell receptor beta chain was observed in a study of T-cell reconstitution after alpha-beta-depleted transplantation in children. Unique molecular identifiers were incorporated during preparation of the TCRbeta library. MiXCR, run by TCRdb on the PCR reads, gives a single entry per CDR3 protein. The table has 100,000 or so distinct CDR3 sequences, 12% seen once; the top ten hold around 13%. The V and J ends lost 5 bases and 7 bases respectively, with 9 bases between them. Germline loops: CDR1 SNHLY, CDR2 FYNNEI. This CDR3 region has 13 residues. This TCR derives from a human donor who donated a stem cell graft to a child with inherited bone marrow failure. The chain has TRBV2 and TRBJ1-6, with a possible D match to TRBD1 (6 bases). Sequences were derived from PBMCs from the stem cell graft donor, sampled from the stem cell graft. CDR3 in DNA: TGTGCCAGCAGTACCCAGGGGAATTCACCCCTCCACTTT. Protein: CASSTQGNSPLHF.